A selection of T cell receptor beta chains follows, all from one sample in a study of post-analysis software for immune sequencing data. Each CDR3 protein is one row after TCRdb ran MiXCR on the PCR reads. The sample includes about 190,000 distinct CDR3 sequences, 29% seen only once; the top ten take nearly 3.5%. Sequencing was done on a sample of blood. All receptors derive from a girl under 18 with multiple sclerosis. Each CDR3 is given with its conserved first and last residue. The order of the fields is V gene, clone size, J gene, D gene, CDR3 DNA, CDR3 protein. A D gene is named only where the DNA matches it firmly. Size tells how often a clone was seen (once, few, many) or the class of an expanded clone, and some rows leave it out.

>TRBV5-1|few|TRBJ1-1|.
TGCGCCAGCAGCAGAGACGGTACCTCGGGGACTGAAGCTTTCTTT
CASSRDGTSGTEAFF
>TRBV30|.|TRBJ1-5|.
TGTGCCTGGAGTGTAGGGACACCAAATCAGCCCCAGCATTTT
CAWSVGTPNQPQHF
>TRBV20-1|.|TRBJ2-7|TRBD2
TGCAGTGCCGGGACTAGCGGGGGGGCAAATTGCGAGCAGTACTTC
CSAGTSGGANCEQYF
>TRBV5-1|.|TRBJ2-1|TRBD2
TGCGCCAGCAAGGTCTCTAGCGGGGGGTCGGGTGAGCAGTTCTTC
CASKVSSGGSGEQFF
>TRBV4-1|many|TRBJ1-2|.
TGCGCCAGCAGCCAAGTGGGTGTGTATGGCTACACCTTC
CASSQVGVYGYTF
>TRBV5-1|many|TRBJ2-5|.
TGCGCCAGCAGCGCACGGGGCCCAGAGACCCAGTACTTC
CASSARGPETQYF
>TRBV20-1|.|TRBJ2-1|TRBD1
TGCAGTGCTATGGGCAGGGGGTACGAGCAGTTCTTC
CSAMGRGYEQFF
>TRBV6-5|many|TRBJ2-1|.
TGTGCCAGCAGTTACCTTCTCGGGACCTCCTACAATGAGCAGTTCTTC
CASSYLLGTSYNEQFF
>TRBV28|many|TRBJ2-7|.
TGTGCCAGCAGTTTACCCGGTTACGAGCAGTACTTC
CASSLPGYEQYF
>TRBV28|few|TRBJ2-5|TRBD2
TGTGCCAGCAGTTTGGCTAGCGGGAGTCAAGAGACCCAGTACTTC
CASSLASGSQETQYF
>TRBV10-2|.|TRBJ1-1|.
TGCGCCGGCACTACTTCGGGACCGAACACTGAAGCTTTCTTT
CAGTTSGPNTEAFF
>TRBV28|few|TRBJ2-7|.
TGTGCCGGCAGTTCTCATCGAAACGAGCAGTACTTC
CAGSSHRNEQYF
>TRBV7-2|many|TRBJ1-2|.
TGTGCCAGCAGCTTGGCGGGATCCTATGGCTACACCTTC
CASSLAGSYGYTF
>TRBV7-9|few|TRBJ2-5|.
TGTGCCAGCAGCTGGGGGGTGGAGACCCAGTACTTC
CASSWGVETQYF
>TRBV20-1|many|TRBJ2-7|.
TGCAGTGCACCGGGACCCTACTACGAGCAGTACTTC
CSAPGPYYEQYF
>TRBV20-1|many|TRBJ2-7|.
TGCAGTGCTAGCCCCAGGGGGAGGTACGAGCAGTACTTC
CSASPRGRYEQYF
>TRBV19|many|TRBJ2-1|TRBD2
TGTGCCAGTAGTATGAGGACTAGCGGGAGTAATGAGCAGTTCTTC
CASSMRTSGSNEQFF
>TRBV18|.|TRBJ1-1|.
TGTGCCAGCTCTGGAACGGGGGACTTGAACACTGAAGCTTTCTTT
CASSGTGDLNTEAFF
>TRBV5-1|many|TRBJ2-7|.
TGCGCCAGTTCTCACGGGGGTCGGGACGAGCAGTACTTC
CASSHGGRDEQYF
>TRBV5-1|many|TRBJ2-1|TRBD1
TGCGCCAGCAGCTTGATTGCACAGGGGGAAAATGAGCAGTTCTTC
CASSLIAQGENEQFF
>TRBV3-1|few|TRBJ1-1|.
TGTGCCAGCAGCCACGAGGGTCTATTGACTGAAGCTTTCTTT
CASSHEGLLTEAFF
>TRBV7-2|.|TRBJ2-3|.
TGTGCCAGCAGCTTTATATCCGGGCCCCAGGCAGATACGCAGTATTTT
CASSFISGPQADTQYF
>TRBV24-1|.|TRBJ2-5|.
TGTGCCACCAGTGATTTGCGGGAAGAGCCTAAAGAGACCCAGTACTTC
CATSDLREEPKETQYF
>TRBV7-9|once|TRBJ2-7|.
TGTGCCAGCAGCTTCCGGGACTTCGGCTCCTACGAGCAGTACTTC
CASSFRDFGSYEQYF
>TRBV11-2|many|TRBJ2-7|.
TGTGCCAGCAGCTTCCGCAGGGTGGGGGTCTACGAGCAGTACTTC
CASSFRRVGVYEQYF
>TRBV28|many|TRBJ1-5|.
TGTGCCAGCAGTTTCCCGGTGGGGAGCAATCAGCCCCAGCATTTT
CASSFPVGSNQPQHF
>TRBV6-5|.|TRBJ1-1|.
TGTGCCAGCAGACCCCCGGGGCGGGGGACTGAAGCTTTCTTT
CASRPPGRGTEAFF
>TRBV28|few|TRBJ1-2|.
TGTGCCAGCAGTTTCGGGGTCTCCCCCTATGGCTACACCTTC
CASSFGVSPYGYTF
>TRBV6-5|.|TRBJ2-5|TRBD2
TGTGCCAGCGGGACTAGGGAGACCCAGTACTTC
CASGTRETQYF
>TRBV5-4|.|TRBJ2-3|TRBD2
TGTGCCAGCAGCCCTAGCGGGGGGAGCCCAGATACGCAGTATTTT
CASSPSGGSPDTQYF
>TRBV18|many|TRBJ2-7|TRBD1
TGTGCCAGCTCACCACAATCGACAGGGGGCCTAGACGAGCAGTACTTC
CASSPQSTGGLDEQYF
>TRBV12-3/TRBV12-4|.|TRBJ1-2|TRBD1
TGTGCCAGCAGTTTAGCGTGCACAGGGGGCGACGGCTACACCTTC
CASSLACTGGDGYTF
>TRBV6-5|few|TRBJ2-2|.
TGTGCCAGCCGCCCCGTAGCGGTGAACACCGGGGAGCTGTTTTTT
CASRPVAVNTGELFF
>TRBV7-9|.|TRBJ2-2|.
TGTGCCAGCAGCGTAGATCACATCACCGGGGAGCTGTTTTTT
CASSVDHITGELFF
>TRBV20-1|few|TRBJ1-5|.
TGCAGTGCTGCCGGGGCCCTGGGCAATCAGCCCCAGCATTTT
CSAAGALGNQPQHF
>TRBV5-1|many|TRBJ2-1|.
TGCGCCAGCAGCTACGATTCGGGGGCGGACAATGAGCAGTTCTTC
CASSYDSGADNEQFF
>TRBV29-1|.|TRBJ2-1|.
TGCAGCGTTGCTCGGGGCAATGAGCAGTTCTTC
CSVARGNEQFF
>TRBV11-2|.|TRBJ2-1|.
TGTGCCAGCAGCTTTCCCCAGCGTAACAATGAGCAGTTCTTC
CASSFPQRNNEQFF
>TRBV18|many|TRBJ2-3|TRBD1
TGTGCCAGCTCACCGGACAGGGGGCGAAGCACAGATACGCAGTATTTT
CASSPDRGRSTDTQYF
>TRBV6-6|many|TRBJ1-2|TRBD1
TGTGCCAGCAGTTACGCCGGGACAGGGAAAGGAGGTGGCTACACCTTC
CASSYAGTGKGGGYTF
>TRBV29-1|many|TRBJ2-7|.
TGCAGCGTCCAAGGGGCAGGGTTCGAGCAGTACTTC
CSVQGAGFEQYF
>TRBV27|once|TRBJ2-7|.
TGTGCCAGCAGTTTATCCAGCGGAAGCTCCTACAATGAGCAGTACTTC
CASSLSSGSSYNEQYF
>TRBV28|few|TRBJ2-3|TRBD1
TGTGCCAGCAAGGGGGGACAGGGTATTCCCCTGGGGACAGATACGCAGTATTTT
CASKGGQGIPLGTDTQYF
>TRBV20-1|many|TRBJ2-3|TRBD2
TGCAGTGCTAGAGATCCGGGGGGGGGCACAGATACGCAGTATTTT
CSARDPGGGTDTQYF
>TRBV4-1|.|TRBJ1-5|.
TGCGCCAGCAGCCAAGTCGAAGTATCCCAGCCCCAGCATTTT
CASSQVEVSQPQHF
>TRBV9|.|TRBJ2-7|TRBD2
TGTGCCAGCAGCGCTAGCGGGGACTCCTACAATGAGCAGTACTTC
CASSASGDSYNEQYF
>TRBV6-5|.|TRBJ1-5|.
TGTGCCAGCACCCGGACATTTAATCAGCCCCAGCATTTT
CASTRTFNQPQHF
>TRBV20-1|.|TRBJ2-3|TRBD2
TGCAGTGCTAGGGGACTAGCGGCTTCAAGAAGAAGGACGCAGTATTTT
CSARGLAASRRRTQYF
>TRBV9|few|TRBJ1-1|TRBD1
TGTGCCAGCAGCGCGGACAGGAAAGCTTTCTTT
CASSADRKAFF
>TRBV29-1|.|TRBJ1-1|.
TGCAGCGTCGACTCGGGCTATAGGCCCACTGAAGCTTTCTTT
CSVDSGYRPTEAFF
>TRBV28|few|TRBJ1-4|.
TGTGCCAGCAGTTTTGGGGGGGAGGGTGTGAAACTGTTTTTT
CASSFGGEGVKLFF
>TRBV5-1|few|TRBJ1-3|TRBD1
TGCGCCAGCAGCTCGACAGGGGACTCTGGAAACACCATATATTTT
CASSSTGDSGNTIYF
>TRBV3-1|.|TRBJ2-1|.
TGTGCCAGCAGCGCTTACTTTCGGACTGACTCCTACAATGAGCAGTTCTTC
CASSAYFRTDSYNEQFF
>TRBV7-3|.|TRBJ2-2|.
TGTGCCAGCAGCTTAACAGGGGTTGGCACCGGGGAGCTGTTTTTT
CASSLTGVGTGELFF
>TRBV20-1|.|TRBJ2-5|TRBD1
TGCAGTGCTTTACAGGGGGCCCAAGAGACCCAGTACTTC
CSALQGAQETQYF
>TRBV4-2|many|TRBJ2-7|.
TGTGCCAGCAGCCAAGGAACGGACTCCGGGATGCCCTACGAGCAGTACTTC
CASSQGTDSGMPYEQYF
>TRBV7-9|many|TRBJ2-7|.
TGTGCCAGCAGCTTAGTTGCTGTCTCCTACGAGCAGTACTTC
CASSLVAVSYEQYF
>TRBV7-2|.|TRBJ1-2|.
TGTGCCAGCAGCTTAGGCCCCCGGGACCTCCTCCGGGGAGGCTACACCTTC
CASSLGPRDLLRGGYTF
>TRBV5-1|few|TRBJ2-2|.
TGCGCCAGCAGCCTTACAACCGGGGAGCTGTTTTTT
CASSLTTGELFF